Each of the 5 T cell receptor beta chains below was sequenced from the same sample in a study of T cell responses to AZD1222 COVID-19 vaccine. Clones were sequenced by immunoSEQ multiplex PCR, and TCRdb holds only the in-frame ones, with some missing. Here the sample spans around 120,000 clones, about 91% being singletons. Here the sequenced sample was peripheral blood, taken 28 days after the second AZD1222 dose. The receptors derive from an adult who received the AZD1222 COVID-19 vaccine.

The chain uses TRBV28 and TRBJ2-2; D perhaps matches TRBD2 (6 bases). This CDR3 is 15 amino acids long. Per germline, CDR1 MDHEN and CDR2 SYDVKM. Trimming stripped 5 bases from V and 0 bases from J, with 10 bases between. The CDR3 loop reads CASSPPGANTGELFF. CDR3 bases: TGTGCCAGCAGTCCCCCGGGGGCGAACACCGGGGAGCTGTTTTTT.

The chain uses TRBV28 and TRBJ1-5; the match to TRBD1 covers 8 bases. This CDR3 is built from 14 residues. Germline loops: CDR1 MDHEN, CDR2 SYDVKM. Trimming removed 2 bases from V and 6 bases from J; junction bases left unmatched: 3. In DNA, the CDR3 is TGTGCCAGCAGTTTACCAGGGGGCGGTCAGCCCCAGCATTTT. It yields the protein CASSLPGGGQPQHF.

This chain links TRBV5-1 with TRBJ1-2; 7 bases line up with TRBD1. The CDR3 runs 14 residues. Looked up from germline, CDR1 is SGHRS and CDR2 is YFSETQ. V was pared by 0 bases and J by 7 bases, with 6 bases of the junction left unmatched. DNA of the CDR3: TGCGCCAGCAGCTTGGGACAGGGAGTAGGTGGCTACACCTTC. It translates to CASSLGQGVGGYTF. The variable domain in full, completed from reference TRBV5-1 and TRBJ1-2, reads KAGVTQTPRYLIKTRGQQVTLSCSPISGHRSVSWYQQTPGQGLQFLFEYFSETQRNKGNFPGRFSGRQFSNSRSEMNVSTLELGDSALYLCASSLGQGVGGYTFGSGTRLTVV.

The chain links TRBV10-1 to TRBJ2-3, with D unclear. CDR3 length equals 15 residues. Per germline, CDR1 WNHNN and CDR2 SYGVQD (reference sequence). V was shortened by 0 bases and J by 6 bases, with 13 bases between the two germline ends. DNA for the CDR3: TGCGCCAGCAGTGAGTCCCGAGGTCATGGGGATACGCAGTATTTT. This codes for CASSESRGHGDTQYF.

This rearrangement joins TRBV18 to TRBJ2-7, with TRBD2 matching over 7 bases. The CDR3 is 15 amino acids. Germline CDR1 is KGHSH and CDR2 is LQKENI. Trimming cost V 3 bases and J 6 bases; bases outside gene matches: 11. In DNA, the CDR3 is TGTGCCAGCTCACCCCCTAGCGGATCTGCCCTCGAGCAGTACTTC. Its translation is CASSPPSGSALEQYF. The variable domain in full, with the rest retrieved from reference TRBV18 and TRBJ2-7, is NAGVMQNPRHLVRRRGQEARLRCSPMKGHSHVYWYRQLPEEGLKFMVYLQKENIIDESGMPKERFSAEFPKEGPSILRIQQVVRGDSAAYFCASSPPSGSALEQYFGPGTRLTVT.